Below, 24 T cell receptor beta chains from the same sample are listed, as sequenced in a study of blood T cells in healthy people across ages. Then a second PCR, running roughly 7 to 11 cycles, was carried out with a sample-barcoded 5' primer and a J-beta primer mix. TCRdb itself ran the 5' RACE reads through MiXCR, one entry per CDR3 protein. This table has hundreds of thousands of distinct CDR3 sequences, more than 40% appearing once. Sequencing input: blood. Every receptor here comes from a man aged 55 to 70 in good health.

The chain has TRBV29-1 and TRBJ1-4; D ambiguous. This CDR3 has 13 amino acids. The V gene lost 6 bases and the J gene lost 0 bases, with 8 bases spanning the gap. Germline CDR1 reads SQVTM; CDR2 reads ANQGSEA. CDR3 sequence reads: CSVPNATNEKLFF. The CDR3 DNA reads as TGCAGCGTGCCCAACGCAACTAATGAAAAACTGTTTTTT.

The rearrangement uses TRBV7-9 and TRBJ2-2; no firm D call. Germline loops: CDR1 SEHNR, CDR2 FQNEAQ (reference sequence). The CDR3 sequence is 15 residues long. V lost 5 bases to trimming and J lost 0 bases, with 10 bases between them. CDR3 loop: CASSNRNTNTGELFF. The CDR3 DNA is TGTGCCAGCAGCAATCGAAATACGAACACCGGGGAGCTGTTTTTT.

The rearrangement joins TRBV6-6 to TRBJ2-1; 9 nucleotides align to TRBD1. Germline V lookup: CDR1 MNHNY, CDR2 SVGAGI (reference sequence). The CDR3 contains 16 residues. After removal of 6 bases from V and 6 bases from J, the junction contained 12 bases not matched to a gene. CDR3 bases: TGTGCCAGCAGCAAGACAGGGGGAGGAAGAGGCAATGAGCAGTTCTTC. Translation: CASSKTGGGRGNEQFF.

V gene TRBV2 combines with J gene TRBJ2-7; 10 positions agree with TRBD1. CDR3 length: 14 residues. Germline V gene lookup returns CDR1 SNHLY and CDR2 FYNNEI. The V segment lost 8 bases and the J segment 0 bases; nucleotides outside the gene matches: 4. The chain's CDR3 is CASGRTGGSYEQYF. The DNA of the CDR3 is TGTGCCAGCGGTAGGACAGGGGGCTCCTACGAGCAGTACTTC. The full variable domain, in which reference TRBV2 and TRBJ2-7 provide the parts outside the CDR3, is EPEVTQTPSHQVTQMGQEVILRCVPISNHLYFYWYRQILGQKVEFLVSFYNNEISEKSEIFDDQFSVERPDGSNFTLKIRSTKLEDSAMYFCASGRTGGSYEQYFGPGTRLTVT.

The chain joins TRBV4-3 to TRBJ1-2; D uncertain. Germline assignment: CDR1 LGHNA and CDR2 YSLEER. Between the trimmed V and J ends, which lost 6 bases and 0 bases, there was a span of 17 bases. The CDR3 extends over 16 amino acids. CDR3 loop: CASSLGVSRANYGYTF. As DNA, the CDR3 is TGCGCCAGCAGTCTCGGTGTATCGAGAGCTAACTATGGCTACACCTTC.

The table lists this clonotype with a few counts. The chain carries TRBV6-6 and TRBJ2-7; 16 nucleotides agree with TRBD2. The J segment lost 12 bases and the V segment lost 8 bases, leaving 16 bases of the junction unmatched. Germline CDR1 is MNHNY and CDR2 is SVGAGI (reference sequence). This CDR3 is 16 amino acids long. CDR3 loop: CASSGTSGGAGETLYF. In nucleotides, the CDR3 is TGTGCCAGCTCGGGGACTAGCGGGGGGGCCGGAGAGACCCTGTACTTC.

The chain joins TRBV20-1 to TRBJ1-2, with D unresolved. Between the trimmed V and J ends, which lost 1 base and 4 bases, there was a span of 13 bases. The germline V gene encodes CDR1 DFQATT and CDR2 SNEGSKA (reference sequence). The CDR3 has 14 amino acids. CDR3 sequence: CSARGHQESYGYTF. CDR3 nucleotides: TGCAGTGCTAGAGGCCATCAGGAGTCCTATGGCTACACCTTC.

The chain carries TRBV20-1 and TRBJ1-5, with D perhaps TRBD1 (6 bases). In germline, CDR1 is DFQATT, CDR2 SNEGSKA (reference sequence). This CDR3 contains 14 residues. Trimming removed 0 bases at V and 4 bases at J, with 10 bases between. The CDR3 DNA reads TGCAGTGCTAGAGATCACAGGGAAAATCAGCCCCAGCATTTT. Its protein product is CSARDHRENQPQHF.

This clonotype was observed a handful of times. Germline and junction disagree at one end, which may indicate a read error. The chain couples TRBV20-1 to TRBJ2-4; 11 nucleotides align to TRBD2. Matching the DNA end better, TRBJ2-7 makes the J call doubtful. Germline CDR1 reads DFQATT; CDR2 reads SNEGSKA (reference sequence). This CDR3 comprises 12 residues. CDR3 loop: CSASGGLSEQYF. CDR3 nucleotide sequence: TGTAGTGCTAGCGGGGGGCTTTCCGAGCAGTACTTC.

This clonotype was detected a few times. The chain uses TRBV5-1 and TRBJ2-4, with D possibly TRBD2 on 5 matching bases. The J call may be faulty, since TRBJ2-7 better matches the DNA end. The CDR3 is 15 residues long. Germline-derived CDR1 and CDR2 are SGHRS and YFSETQ. The CDR3 DNA reads TGCGCCAGCAGCAACGTGGACGGTGCGGGTCGCGAGCAGTACTTC. It codes for CASSNVDGAGREQYF.

The chain couples TRBV3-1 to TRBJ2-5, with D uncertain. CDR3 size: 14 residues. The germline V gene encodes CDR1 LGHDT and CDR2 YNNKEL (reference sequence). Between the trimmed V and J ends, which lost 0 bases and 7 bases, there was a span of 12 bases. As DNA, the CDR3 is TGTGCCAGCAGCCAAGAAGGCAGAGACGGGACCCAGTACTTC. This sequence encodes CASSQEGRDGTQYF.

The CDR3 region is CSATRTSGRQETQYF. The CDR3 nucleotides are TGCAGTGCTACTAGGACTAGCGGACGCCAAGAGACCCAGTACTTC. The chain couples TRBV20-1 to TRBJ2-5; TRBD2 agrees at 10 bases. J lost 1 base, V lost 4 bases, and 6 bases had no gene match. The length of the CDR3 is 15 residues. Germline CDR1 and CDR2: DFQATT and SNEGSKA (reference sequence).

The chain uses TRBV5-1 and TRBJ2-5; possibly TRBD2 for D (5 bases). Deletions cut 4 bases from V and 2 bases from J, with 12 bases between. Germline CDR1 reads SGHRS; CDR2 reads YFSETQ. There are 14 residues in the CDR3. The CDR3 loop reads CASSILPGQETQYF. CDR3 in DNA: TGCGCCAGCAGCATATTACCGGGGCAAGAGACCCAGTACTTC.

The chain carries TRBV6-1 and TRBJ1-2; possible D gene TRBD1, 6 bases. CDR1 and CDR2 (germline): MNHNS, SASEGT. V was trimmed by 2 bases and J by 3 bases, leaving 13 bases between them. CDR3 length: 15 amino acids. CDR3 residues: CASSEMATGYYGYTF. CDR3 bases: TGTGCCAGCAGTGAAATGGCCACAGGGTACTATGGCTACACCTTC.

In its sample, this clonotype was seen once. The CDR3 DNA follows: TGCAGCGCTGGCGGGGGCGGACTTGCCTACAATGAGCAGTACTTC. It is translated as CSAGGGGLAYNEQYF. This sequence joins TRBV29-1 and TRBJ2-1; the D gene is possibly TRBD2 (7 bases). The DNA matches TRBJ2-7 better at its end, which makes the J call doubtful. This CDR3 region has 15 residues. Germline CDR1 SQVTM, CDR2 ANQGSEA.

The chain joins TRBV4-2 to TRBJ1-2; tentative D call: TRBD1 (5 bases). The CDR3 has 16 amino acids. The germline V gene has CDR1 LGHNA and CDR2 YNFKEQ. V shed 2 bases and J shed 5 bases, with 18 bases lying between them. CDR3 DNA sequence: TGTGCCAGCAGCCAATCTGGGACCGAGATTGGGTATGGCTACACCTTC. Its protein is CASSQSGTEIGYGYTF.

The rearrangement joins TRBV28 to TRBJ1-4; no reliable D call. The CDR3 is 12 amino acids. The V end was cut by 5 bases, the J end by 6 bases, with 7 bases between. Germline V CDR1 and CDR2: MDHEN, SYDVKM. This chain's CDR3 is CASSQPHEKLFF. CDR3 DNA: TGTGCCAGCAGTCAGCCTCATGAAAAACTGTTTTTT.

For this clonotype: A much more abundant neighbour one base away suggests this may be a read error. No conserved phenylalanine or tryptophan ends this CDR3, so it is likely a read error. CDR3 in amino acids: CASSQVSDRLQETQYL. The CDR3 DNA sequence: TGTGCCAGCAGCCAAGTATCTGACAGGCTCCAAGAGACCCAGTACTTG. The V call is TRBV4-2, the J call TRBJ2-5; possible D gene TRBD1, 6 bases. Trimming pared 1 base from V and 1 base from J, leaving 13 bases between. CDR1 and CDR2 (germline): LGHNA, YNFKEQ. This CDR3 contains 16 residues.

This clonotype was detected only a few times. The genes are TRBV13 and TRBJ2-7; D is perhaps TRBD1 (5 bases). The CDR3 consists of 14 residues. Germline V gives CDR1 PRHDT, CDR2 FYEKMQ (reference sequence). V lost 5 bases, J lost 12 bases, and 23 bases lay in between. The CDR3 DNA follows: TGTGCCAGCAGCCATACTTTGGGGCCAGGTGGTACGTACTTC. Its translation is CASSHTLGPGGTYF. Combining the CDR3 with reference TRBV13 and TRBJ2-7 gives the whole variable domain AAGVIQSPRHLIKEKRETATLKCYPIPRHDTVYWYQQGPGQDPQFLISFYEKMQSDKGSIPDRFSAQQFSDYHSELNMSSLELGDSALYFCASSHTLGPGGTYFGPGTRLTVT.

The chain's CDR3 is CSLTTGTEQETQYF. The CDR3 DNA follows: TGCAGCTTAACCACCGGGACGGAGCAAGAGACCCAGTACTTC. The chain carries TRBV29-1 and TRBJ2-5; D possibly matches TRBD1 or TRBD2 (5 bases each). Germline values: CDR1 SQVTM, CDR2 ANQGSEA. Trimming shortened V by 8 bases and J by 2 bases, and 18 bases separated the two germline ends. This CDR3 is built from 14 residues.

The chain links TRBV29-1 to TRBJ2-6, with 8 bases identical to TRBD1. CDR3 length equals 17 residues. The germline CDR1 and CDR2 sequences are SQVTM and ANQGSEA. With V trimmed by 5 bases and J by 0 bases, 9 bases remained unmatched. In DNA form, the CDR3 reads TGCAGCGTTTCCCTCGGGACAGGATACTCTGGGGCCAACGTCCTGACTTTC. Translated: CSVSLGTGYSGANVLTF.

There are a few counts of this clonotype. V is TRBV6-5 and J is TRBJ2-6; D gene uncertain. V dropped 0 bases and J dropped 2 bases, with 17 bases sitting between them. The germline gives CDR1 MNHEY, CDR2 SVGAGI. The CDR3 sequence is 19 residues long. The CDR3 coding sequence is TGTGCCAGCAGTTACTCGAAGGCAGACCCACTTCCTGGGGCCAACGTCCTGACTTTC. It specifies CASSYSKADPLPGANVLTF.

The gene calls are TRBV12-3 or TRBV12-4 and TRBJ2-7; D is unresolved. This CDR3 contains 15 residues. The V end lost 7 bases, the J end lost 1 base, and 17 bases lay between the germline ends. DNA for the CDR3: TGTGCCAGCAAATCCGGCTCGCCTAGGTCCTACGAGCAGTACTTC. Its protein is CASKSGSPRSYEQYF.

The chain joins TRBV2 to TRBJ1-1, with 8 nucleotides matching TRBD1. This CDR3 has 14 residues. J was trimmed by 4 bases and V by 6 bases; bases with no gene match: 7. Germline V gives CDR1 SNHLY, CDR2 FYNNEI. The CDR3 spells CASRRQGPFTEAFF. The CDR3 DNA is TGTGCCAGCAGGAGACAGGGGCCTTTCACTGAAGCTTTCTTT.